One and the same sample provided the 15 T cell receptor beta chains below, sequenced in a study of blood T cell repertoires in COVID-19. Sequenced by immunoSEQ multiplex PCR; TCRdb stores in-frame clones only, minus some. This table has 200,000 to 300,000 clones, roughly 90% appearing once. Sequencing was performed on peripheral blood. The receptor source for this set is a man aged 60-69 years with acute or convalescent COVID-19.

The CDR3 DNA reads TGTGCCAGCAGCCGGGACAGGGGGCTTCTAAATAGCAATCAGCCCCAGCATTTT. Encoded protein: CASSRDRGLLNSNQPQHF. V usage is TRBV7-3 and J usage is TRBJ1-5; TRBD1 matches 12 bases. V gave up 5 bases and J gave up 0 bases; unmatched junction bases: 8. Germline V gene sequence: CDR1 SGHTA, CDR2 FQGTGA. This CDR3 has 18 residues.

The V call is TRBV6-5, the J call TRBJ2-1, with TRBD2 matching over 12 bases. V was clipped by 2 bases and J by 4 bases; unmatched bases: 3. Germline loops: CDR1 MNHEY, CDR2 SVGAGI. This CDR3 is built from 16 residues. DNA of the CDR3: TGTGCCAGCAGTTACACCGGACTAGCGGGGTACAATGAGCAGTTCTTC. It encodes CASSYTGLAGYNEQFF.

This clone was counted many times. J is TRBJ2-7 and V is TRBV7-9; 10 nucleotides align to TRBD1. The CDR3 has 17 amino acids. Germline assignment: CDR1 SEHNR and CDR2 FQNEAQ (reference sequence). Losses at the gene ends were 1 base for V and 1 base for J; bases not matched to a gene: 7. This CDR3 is CASSLGGTGAISYEQYF. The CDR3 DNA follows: TGTGCCAGCAGCTTAGGTGGGACAGGGGCGATATCCTACGAGCAGTACTTC. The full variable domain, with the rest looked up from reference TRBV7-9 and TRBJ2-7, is DTGVSQNPRHKITKRGQNVTFRCDPISEHNRLYWYRQTLGQGPEFLTYFQNEAQLEKSRLLSDRFSAERPKGSFSTLEIQRTEQGDSAMYLCASSLGGTGAISYEQYFGPGTRLTVT.

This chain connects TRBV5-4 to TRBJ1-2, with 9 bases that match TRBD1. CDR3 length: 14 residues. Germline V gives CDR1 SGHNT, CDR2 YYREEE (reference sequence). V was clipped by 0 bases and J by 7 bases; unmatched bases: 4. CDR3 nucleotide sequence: TGTGCCAGCAGCTTGGTACAGGGGGCGCGTGGCTACACCTTC. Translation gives CASSLVQGARGYTF. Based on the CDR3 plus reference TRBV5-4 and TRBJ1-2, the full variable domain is ETGVTQSPTHLIKTRGQQVTLRCSSQSGHNTVSWYQQALGQGPQFIFQYYREEENGRGNFPPRFSGLQFPNYSSELNVNALELDDSALYLCASSLVQGARGYTFGSGTRLTVV.

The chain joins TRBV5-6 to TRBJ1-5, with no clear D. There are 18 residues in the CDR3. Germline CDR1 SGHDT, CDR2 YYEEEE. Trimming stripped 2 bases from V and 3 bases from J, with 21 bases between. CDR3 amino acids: CASSFFRQPSGSNQPQHF. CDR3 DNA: TGTGCCAGCAGCTTTTTTCGGCAACCCTCGGGGTCCAATCAGCCCCAGCATTTT.

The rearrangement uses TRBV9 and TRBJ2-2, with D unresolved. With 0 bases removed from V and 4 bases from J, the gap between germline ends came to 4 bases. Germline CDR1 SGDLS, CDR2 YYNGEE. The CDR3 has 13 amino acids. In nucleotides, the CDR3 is TGTGCCAGCAGCGTAGCTCCCACCGGGGAGCTGTTTTTT. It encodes CASSVAPTGELFF.

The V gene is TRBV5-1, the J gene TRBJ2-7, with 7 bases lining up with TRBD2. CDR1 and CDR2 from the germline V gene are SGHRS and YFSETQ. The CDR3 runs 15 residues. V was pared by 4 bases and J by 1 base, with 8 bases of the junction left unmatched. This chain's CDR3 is CASSVTPGGSYEQYF. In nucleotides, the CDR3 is TGCGCCAGCAGCGTAACGCCCGGGGGGTCCTACGAGCAGTACTTC.

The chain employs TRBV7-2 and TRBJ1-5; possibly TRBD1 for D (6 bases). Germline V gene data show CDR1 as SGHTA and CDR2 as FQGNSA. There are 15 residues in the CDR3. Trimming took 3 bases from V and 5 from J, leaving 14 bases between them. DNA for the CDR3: TGTGCCAGCAGCTTCCCTCTAGGGGGAGATCAGCCCCAGCATTTT. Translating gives CASSFPLGGDQPQHF.

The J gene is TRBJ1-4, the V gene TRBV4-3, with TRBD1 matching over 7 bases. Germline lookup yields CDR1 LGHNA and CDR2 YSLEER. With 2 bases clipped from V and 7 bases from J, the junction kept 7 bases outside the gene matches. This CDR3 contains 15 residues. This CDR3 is CASSQLAGGSEKLFF. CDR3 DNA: TGCGCCAGCAGCCAACTTGCAGGGGGAAGTGAAAAACTGTTTTTT.

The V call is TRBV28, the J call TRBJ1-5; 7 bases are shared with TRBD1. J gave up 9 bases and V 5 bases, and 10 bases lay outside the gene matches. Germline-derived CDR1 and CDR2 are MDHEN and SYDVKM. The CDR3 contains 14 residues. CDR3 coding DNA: TGTGCCAGCAGTGTCAGGGGGTTATTAGGGCCCCAGCATTTT. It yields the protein CASSVRGLLGPQHF.

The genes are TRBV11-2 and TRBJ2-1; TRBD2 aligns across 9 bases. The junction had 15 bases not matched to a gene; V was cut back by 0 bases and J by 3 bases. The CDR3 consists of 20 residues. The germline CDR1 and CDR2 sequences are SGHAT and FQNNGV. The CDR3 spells CASSLEGRSGSPTRYNEQFF. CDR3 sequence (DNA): TGTGCCAGCAGCTTAGAAGGGCGTAGCGGGAGCCCCACACGCTACAATGAGCAGTTCTTC. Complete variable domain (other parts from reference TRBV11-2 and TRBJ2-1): EAGVAQSPRYKIIEKRQSVAFWCNPISGHATLYWYQQILGQGPKLLIQFQNNGVVDDSQLPKDRFSAERLKGVDSTLKIQPAKLEDSAVYLCASSLEGRSGSPTRYNEQFFGPGTRLTVL.

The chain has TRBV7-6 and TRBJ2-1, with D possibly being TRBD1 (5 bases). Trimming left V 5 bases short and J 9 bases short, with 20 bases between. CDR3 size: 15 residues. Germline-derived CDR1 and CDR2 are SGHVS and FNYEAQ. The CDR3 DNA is TGTGCCAGCAGCCTATTTCACAGGCAGAGGAGTGAGCAGTTCTTC. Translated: CASSLFHRQRSEQFF. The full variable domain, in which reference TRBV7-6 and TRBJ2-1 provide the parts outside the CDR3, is GAGVSQSPRYKVTKRGQDVALRCDPISGHVSLYWYRQALGQGPEFLTYFNYEAQQDKSGLPNDRFSAERPEGSISTLTIQRTEQRDSAMYRCASSLFHRQRSEQFFGPGTRLTVL.

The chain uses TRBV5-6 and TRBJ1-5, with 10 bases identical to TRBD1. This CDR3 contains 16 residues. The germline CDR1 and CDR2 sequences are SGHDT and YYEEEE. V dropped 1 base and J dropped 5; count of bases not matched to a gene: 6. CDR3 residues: CASSLYGQGGDQPQHF. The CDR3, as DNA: TGTGCCAGCAGCTTGTACGGACAGGGGGGTGATCAGCCCCAGCATTTT.

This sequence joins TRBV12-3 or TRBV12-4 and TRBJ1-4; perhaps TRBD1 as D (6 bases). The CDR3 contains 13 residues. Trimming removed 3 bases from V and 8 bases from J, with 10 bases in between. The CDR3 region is CASSLGTLEKLFF. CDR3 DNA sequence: TGTGCCAGCAGTTTGGGGACACTCGAAAAACTGTTTTTT.

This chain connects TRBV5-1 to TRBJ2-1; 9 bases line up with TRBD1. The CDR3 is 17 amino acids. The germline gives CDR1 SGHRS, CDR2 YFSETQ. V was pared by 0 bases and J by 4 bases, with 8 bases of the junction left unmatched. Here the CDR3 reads CASSLVGQGPPYNEQFF. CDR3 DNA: TGCGCCAGCAGCTTGGTTGGACAGGGGCCTCCGTACAATGAGCAGTTCTTC.